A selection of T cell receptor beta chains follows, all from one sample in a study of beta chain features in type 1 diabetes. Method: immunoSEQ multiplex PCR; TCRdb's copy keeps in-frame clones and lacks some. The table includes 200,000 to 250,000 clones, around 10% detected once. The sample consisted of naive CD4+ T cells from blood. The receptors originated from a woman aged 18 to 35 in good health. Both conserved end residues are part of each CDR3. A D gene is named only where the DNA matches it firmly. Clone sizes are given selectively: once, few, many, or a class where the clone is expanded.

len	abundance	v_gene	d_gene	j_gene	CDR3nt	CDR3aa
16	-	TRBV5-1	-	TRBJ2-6	TGCGCCAGCAGCTTTCGACAGAACTCTGGGGCCAACGTCCTGACTTTC	CASSFRQNSGANVLTF
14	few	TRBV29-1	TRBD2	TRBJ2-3	TGCAGCGTTGAAGCGCTAGCGGGCACAGATACGCAGTATTTT	CSVEALAGTDTQYF
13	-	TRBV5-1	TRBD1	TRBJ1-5	TGCGCCAGCAGCTTGACAGGGGATCAGCCCCAGCATTTT	CASSLTGDQPQHF
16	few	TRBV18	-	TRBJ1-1	TGTGCCAGCTCATCGATTGGGGGGGTACCGAACACTGAAGCTTTCTTT	CASSSIGGVPNTEAFF
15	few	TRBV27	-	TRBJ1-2	TGTGCCAGCAGTCCGTTGGGGAGCAGTTTCGATGGCTACACCTTC	CASSPLGSSFDGYTF
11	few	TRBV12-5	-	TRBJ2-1	TGTGCTAGTGGTTTCGGGAAGGGGCAGTTCTTC	CASGFGKGQFF
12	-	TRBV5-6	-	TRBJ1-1	TGTGCCAGCAGCTATGGACTGACTGAAGCTTTCTTT	CASSYGLTEAFF
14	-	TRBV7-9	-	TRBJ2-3	TGTGCCAGCAGCTCCCCCGTCACCCGGGATACGCAGTATTTT	CASSSPVTRDTQYF
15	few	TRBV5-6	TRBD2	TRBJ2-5	TGTGCCAGCAGCCTCAGACTAGCGGGAGGTGAGACCCAGTACTTC	CASSLRLAGGETQYF
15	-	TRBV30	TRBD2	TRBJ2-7	TGTGCCTGGAGTGTACTTATGGGAGGGCCTAACGAGCAGTACTTC	CAWSVLMGGPNEQYF
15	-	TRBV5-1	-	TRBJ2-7	TGCGCCAGCAGCTTCCGGCAGGTCGATGCCTACGAGCAGTACTTC	CASSFRQVDAYEQYF
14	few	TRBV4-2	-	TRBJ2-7	TGTGCCAGCAGCCAAGGAGGAAGCTCCTACGAGCAGTACTTC	CASSQGGSSYEQYF
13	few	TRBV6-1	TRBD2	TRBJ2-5	TGTGCCAGCAGTGGTGAGCGGGGAGGGACCCAGTACTTC	CASSGERGGTQYF
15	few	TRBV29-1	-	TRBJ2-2	TGCAGCGTTGAACGGAGCGGATCCCACACCGGGGAGCTGTTTTTT	CSVERSGSHTGELFF
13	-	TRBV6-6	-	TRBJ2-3	TGTGCCAGCAGTTATTTCTACACAGATACGCAGTATTTT	CASSYFYTDTQYF
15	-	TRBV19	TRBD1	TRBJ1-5	TGTGCCAGTAGTCAGGGGGAGACAAGCAATCAGCCCCAGCATTTT	CASSQGETSNQPQHF
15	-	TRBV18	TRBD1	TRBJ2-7	TGTGCCAGCTCACCAGGACAGGCGAGCTCCTACGAGCAGTACTTC	CASSPGQASSYEQYF
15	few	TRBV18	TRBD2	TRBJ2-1	TGTGCCAGCTCACCACCGGGACTAGCGGGTAATGAGCAGTTCTTC	CASSPPGLAGNEQFF
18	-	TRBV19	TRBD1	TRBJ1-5	TGTGCCAGTAGGGGAGACCCGGGACAGGGATGGAACAATCAGCCCCAGCATTTT	CASRGDPGQGWNNQPQHF
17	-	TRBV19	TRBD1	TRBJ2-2	TGTGCCAGTAGTAGGGGGACAGGGGGCTTGGGTACCGGGGAGCTGTTTTTT	CASSRGTGGLGTGELFF
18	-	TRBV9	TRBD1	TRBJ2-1	TGTGCCAGCAGCGTAGGAGTCGGGACAGGGGGCCCTTACAATGAGCAGTTCTTC	CASSVGVGTGGPYNEQFF
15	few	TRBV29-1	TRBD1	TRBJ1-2	TGCAGCGCAGAAGGAGGGACAGCCCACCTCTATGGCTACACCTTC	CSAEGGTAHLYGYTF
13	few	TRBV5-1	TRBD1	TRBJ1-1	TGCGCCAGCGGTCAAACAGGGGACACTGAAGCTTTCTTT	CASGQTGDTEAFF
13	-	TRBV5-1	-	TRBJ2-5	TGCGCCAGCAGCTTAGCCCCGGTGGAGACCCAGTACTTC	CASSLAPVETQYF
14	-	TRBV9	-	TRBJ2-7	TGTGCCAGCAGCGTAGGGCAGGGTAGGAGCGAGCAGTACTTC	CASSVGQGRSEQYF
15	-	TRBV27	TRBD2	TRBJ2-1	TGTGCCAGCAGTCCTGCGGGGGGACCGTACAATGAGCAGTTCTTC	CASSPAGGPYNEQFF
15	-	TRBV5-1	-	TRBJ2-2	TGCGCCAGCCAGTGGGGGGTATCGAACACCGGGGAGCTGTTTTTT	CASQWGVSNTGELFF
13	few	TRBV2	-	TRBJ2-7	TGTGCCAGCATCCCCGGGTCTTCCTACGAGCAGTACTTC	CASIPGSSYEQYF
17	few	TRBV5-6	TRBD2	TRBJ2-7	TGTGCCAGCAGCCTACGACTAGCGGGAGCCATCCTTTACGAGCAGTACTTC	CASSLRLAGAILYEQYF
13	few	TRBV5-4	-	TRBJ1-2	TGTGCCAGCAGCTTACGCTGGGGAGATGGCTACACCTTC	CASSLRWGDGYTF
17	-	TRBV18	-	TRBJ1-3	TGTGCCAGCTCACCACGAATAACCAGGGCGGCTGGAAACACCATATATTTT	CASSPRITRAAGNTIYF
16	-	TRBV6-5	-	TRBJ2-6	TGTGCCAGCAGTTACCCCGACAGAGCTGGGGCCAACGTCCTGACTTTC	CASSYPDRAGANVLTF
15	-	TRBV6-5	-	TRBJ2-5	TGTGCCAGCAGTTATACTCGCGGCAGACAAGAGACCCAGTACTTC	CASSYTRGRQETQYF
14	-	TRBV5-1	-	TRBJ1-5	TGCGCCAGCAGCCGAGGGTCGGGCAATCAGCCCCAGCATTTT	CASSRGSGNQPQHF
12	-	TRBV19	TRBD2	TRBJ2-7	TGTGCCACCAAGGGAGGGAACTACGAGCAGTACTTC	CATKGGNYEQYF
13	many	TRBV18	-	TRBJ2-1	TGTGCCAGCTCACGGGAGTGGGGCAATGAGCAGTTCTTC	CASSREWGNEQFF
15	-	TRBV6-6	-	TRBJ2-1	TGTGCCAGCAGTTACTCACAGGGCGCCTACAATGAGCAGTTCTTC	CASSYSQGAYNEQFF
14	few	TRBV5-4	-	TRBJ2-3	TGTGCCAGCAGCTTGGGTCAGTCCACAGATACGCAGTATTTT	CASSLGQSTDTQYF
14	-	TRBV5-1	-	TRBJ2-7	TGCGCCAGCAGCTTGGTTGACAGCTCCTACGAGCAGTACTTC	CASSLVDSSYEQYF
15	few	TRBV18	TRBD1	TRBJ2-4	TGTGCCAGCTCACCTGAGTCGACAGGGCAAAACATTCAGTACTTC	CASSPESTGQNIQYF
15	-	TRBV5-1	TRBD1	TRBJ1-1	TGCGCCAGCAGCTTCACAGGGGGCATAGACACTGAAGCTTTCTTT	CASSFTGGIDTEAFF
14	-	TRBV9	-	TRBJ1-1	TGTGCCAGCAGCCCCAACAGAGCGAACACTGAAGCTTTCTTT	CASSPNRANTEAFF
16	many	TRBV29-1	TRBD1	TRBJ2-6	TGCAGCGTGCTGGGACAGGGATTCTCTGGGGCCAACGTCCTGACTTTC	CSVLGQGFSGANVLTF
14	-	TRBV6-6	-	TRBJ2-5	TGTGCCAGCAGCCCCCGGGGTAGCGGACAGACCCAGTACTTC	CASSPRGSGQTQYF
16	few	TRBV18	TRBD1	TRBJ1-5	TGTGCCAGCTTGATCGGGAAGACAGGGAGCAATCAGCCCCAGCATTTT	CASLIGKTGSNQPQHF
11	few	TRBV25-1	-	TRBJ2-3	TGTGCCAGCACCGCGGCAGATACGCAGTATTTT	CASTAADTQYF
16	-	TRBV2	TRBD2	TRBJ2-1	TGTGCCAGCAGGAAACTAGCGGGGGGGGTGTACAATGAGCAGTTCTTC	CASRKLAGGVYNEQFF
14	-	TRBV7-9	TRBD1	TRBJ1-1	TGTGCCAGCAGCTTACACCAGGGGGTTGCTGAAGCTTTCTTT	CASSLHQGVAEAFF
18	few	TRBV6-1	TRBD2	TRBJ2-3	TGTGCCAGCAGCGAACCAAGGACTAGCGGGATAAGCACAGATACGCAGTATTTT	CASSEPRTSGISTDTQYF
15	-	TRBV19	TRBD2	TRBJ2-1	TGTGCCAGTAGTATTTGGGGACGGGGGGTCAATGAGCAGTTCTTC	CASSIWGRGVNEQFF
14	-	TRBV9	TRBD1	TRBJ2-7	TGTGCCAGCAGCGTGGGACAGGGGTTGGGGGAGCAGTACTTC	CASSVGQGLGEQYF
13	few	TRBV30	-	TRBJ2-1	TGTGCCTGGGCGGGCGTCACGAACAATGAGCAGTTCTTC	CAWAGVTNNEQFF
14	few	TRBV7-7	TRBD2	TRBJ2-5	TGTGCCAGCAGCCTGGCTAGCGGGAGTGAGACCCAGTACTTC	CASSLASGSETQYF
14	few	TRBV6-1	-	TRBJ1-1	TGTGCCAGCAGTGAAGTTTTAGGTGAGGCTGAAGCTTTCTTT	CASSEVLGEAEAFF
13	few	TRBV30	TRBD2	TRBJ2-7	TGTGCCTGGAGTAGGAGCGGGAGGCTCGAGCAGTACTTC	CAWSRSGRLEQYF